These 31 T cell receptor beta chains originate from one sample sequenced in a study of cytomegalovirus exposure and HLA in healthy donors. Both 60 Vbeta primers and 13 Jbeta primers went into the PCR. Method: immunoSEQ multiplex PCR; TCRdb's copy keeps in-frame clones and lacks some. The table includes about 170,000 clones, 75% to 90% detected once. The specimen was PBMCs. All receptors come from a boy aged 2-9 years in good health and CMV-seronegative.

CDR3: CASSYGTGNQPQHF. DNA of the CDR3: TGTGCCAGTAGTTACGGGACAGGTAATCAGCCCCAGCATTTT. This chain uses TRBV19 with TRBJ1-5; 8 bases fit TRBD1. The junction had 4 bases not matched to a gene; V was cut back by 5 bases and J by 4 bases. CDR1 is LNHDA and CDR2 is SQIVND in the germline V gene (reference sequence). The CDR3 is made up of 14 amino acids.

The gene calls are TRBV10-2 and TRBJ2-5; D not resolved. V was pared by 2 bases and J by 0 bases, with 4 bases between. Germline CDR1 WSHSY, CDR2 SAAADI. This CDR3 has 13 residues. CDR3 sequence reads: CASSETYQETQYF. The CDR3 DNA reads TGCGCCAGCAGTGAGACTTACCAAGAGACCCAGTACTTC.

This chain joins TRBV7-6 and TRBJ2-7, with TRBD1 matching 9 bases. This CDR3 comprises 16 residues. Germline CDR1 SGHVS, CDR2 FNYEAQ. Germline trimming cut 5 bases from V and 2 bases from J; bases unmatched to any gene: 10. This chain's CDR3 is CASSPEGTGKTYEQYF. The CDR3 DNA sequence: TGTGCCAGCAGCCCCGAGGGGACAGGGAAAACCTACGAGCAGTACTTC.

This clone was found once. The chain recombines TRBV6-1 with TRBJ1-1, with D perhaps TRBD1 (6 bases). CDR1 is MNHNS, CDR2 SASEGT, per germline. Trimming cost V 8 bases and J 5 bases, with 15 bases left between them. The CDR3 is 13 amino acids. This CDR3 is CASRNRVRTEAFF. CDR3 DNA: TGTGCCAGCCGTAACAGGGTAAGGACTGAAGCTTTCTTT.

The chain carries TRBV27 and TRBJ2-7; 8 bases map to TRBD1. This CDR3 is 14 amino acids long. Germline CDR1 is MNHEY and CDR2 is SMNVEV (reference sequence). The junction had 6 bases not matched to a gene; V was cut back by 2 bases and J by 6 bases. The CDR3 protein is CASSLNQGAAEQYF. The DNA of the CDR3 is TGTGCCAGCAGTTTAAATCAGGGGGCGGCCGAGCAGTACTTC.

The chain recombines TRBV11-2 with TRBJ1-4; a possible D gene is TRBD1 (6 bases). Germline V gene lookup returns CDR1 SGHAT and CDR2 FQNNGV. This CDR3 region has 15 residues. The V gene lost 5 bases and the J gene lost 5 bases, with 15 bases spanning the gap. The CDR3 nucleotides are TGTGCCAGCAGCCGAAGCACAGGGCCGAATGAAAAACTGTTTTTT. Amino acid sequence: CASSRSTGPNEKLFF. Full variable domain (missing parts from reference TRBV11-2 and TRBJ1-4): EAGVAQSPRYKIIEKRQSVAFWCNPISGHATLYWYQQILGQGPKLLIQFQNNGVVDDSQLPKDRFSAERLKGVDSTLKIQPAKLEDSAVYLCASSRSTGPNEKLFFGSGTQLSVL.

The V and J genes are TRBV11-2 and TRBJ1-6; TRBD1 aligns across 9 bases. Trimming removed 2 bases from V and 9 bases from J; junction bases left unmatched: 17. CDR1 is SGHAT and CDR2 is FQNNGV in the germline V gene. The CDR3 is made up of 19 amino acids. For the CDR3, the DNA is TGTGCCAGCAGCTTATCCGGGACAGGGCGCGTTGGTGTGGGTTCACCCCTCCACTTT. Translating it yields CASSLSGTGRVGVGSPLHF.

The CDR3 region is CASSRLAGVNEQFF. In DNA, the CDR3 is TGTGCCAGCAGTAGGCTAGCAGGGGTGAATGAGCAGTTCTTC. This chain connects TRBV28 to TRBJ2-1; tentatively, D is TRBD1 (6 bases). There are 14 residues in the CDR3. Trimming stripped 5 bases from V and 7 bases from J, with 15 bases between. CDR1 and CDR2 from the germline V gene are MDHEN and SYDVKM.

The chain combines TRBV6-6 with TRBJ2-7; perhaps TRBD1 as D (5 bases). The V and J ends lost 1 base and 3 bases respectively, with 7 bases between them. The CDR3 extends over 13 amino acids. The germline CDR1 and CDR2 sequences are MNHNY and SVGAGI (reference sequence). CDR3 sequence: CASSYYRGYEQYF. The CDR3 coding sequence is TGTGCCAGCAGTTACTATAGGGGCTACGAGCAGTACTTC.

The rearrangement joins TRBV2 to TRBJ2-1, with 10 bases identical to TRBD2. The trim removed 8 bases at V and 3 bases at J, leaving 4 bases unmatched. Germline values: CDR1 SNHLY, CDR2 FYNNEI. The CDR3 covers 14 residues. In DNA, the CDR3 is TGTGCCAGCGGGAGACTAGCGGGCTACAATGAGCAGTTCTTC. It yields the protein CASGRLAGYNEQFF.

The chain links TRBV19 to TRBJ1-3; D call uncertain. CDR1 is LNHDA, CDR2 SQIVND, per germline (reference sequence). The CDR3 consists of 16 residues. V was pared by 1 base and J by 3 bases, with 13 bases between. The CDR3 reads CASSIVESEDGNTIYF. The CDR3 DNA reads TGTGCCAGTAGTATAGTGGAATCGGAGGATGGAAACACCATATATTTT. The variable domain in full, completed from reference TRBV19 and TRBJ1-3, reads DGGITQSPKYLFRKEGQNVTLSCEQNLNHDAMYWYRQDPGQGLRLIYYSQIVNDFQKGDIAEGYSVSREKKESFPLTVTSAQKNPTAFYLCASSIVESEDGNTIYFGEGSWLTVV.

This clone has just one count. The chain joins TRBV19 to TRBJ2-1; D may be TRBD2 (6 bases). With 3 bases removed from V and 7 bases from J, the gap between germline ends came to 16 bases. Germline CDR1 is LNHDA and CDR2 is SQIVND (reference sequence). The CDR3 consists of 15 residues. The CDR3 loop is CASSIRDFKGNEQFF. Written as DNA, the CDR3 is TGTGCCAGTAGTATTCGGGACTTCAAGGGAAATGAGCAGTTCTTC.

This chain links TRBV6-1 with TRBJ1-5; TRBD1 matches at 7 bases. Germline lookup yields CDR1 MNHNS and CDR2 SASEGT. V trimming: 4 bases; J trimming: 3 bases; junction bases outside the gene matches: 12. This CDR3 comprises 17 residues. DNA of the CDR3: TGTGCCAGCAGTGCCCGACAGGGAACTCCTTCCAATCAGCCCCAGCATTTT. This codes for CASSARQGTPSNQPQHF.

J is TRBJ2-1 and V is TRBV28, with TRBD2 identical over 15 bases. CDR1 is MDHEN, CDR2 SYDVKM, per germline. The CDR3 extends over 17 amino acids. V was clipped by 4 bases and J by 4 bases; unmatched bases: 5. CDR3 DNA sequence: TGTGCCAGCAGTTCTGCCGGGACTAGCGGGAGGTACAATGAGCAGTTCTTC. Protein sequence: CASSSAGTSGRYNEQFF.

CDR3 coding DNA: TGCAGCGTTCTAGCGGGAGCAGATACGCAGTATTTT. Residues: CSVLAGADTQYF. V gene TRBV29-1 combines with J gene TRBJ2-3; TRBD2 matches 10 bases. Germline V lookup: CDR1 SQVTM, CDR2 ANQGSEA. The CDR3 extends over 12 amino acids. V trimming: 5 bases; J trimming: 4 bases; junction bases outside the gene matches: 0.

V is TRBV16 and J is TRBJ2-7; no definite D call. Trimming shortened V by 3 bases and J by 4 bases, and 7 bases separated the two germline ends. CDR3 length: 12 amino acids. From germline, CDR1 is KGHSY and CDR2 FQNENV. The CDR3 DNA is TGTGCCAGCAGCCAGAACGGTTACGAGCAGTACTTC. This translates into CASSQNGYEQYF.

With respect to this clone: One end of the junction fails to match germline, which may point to a read error. This chain joins TRBV7-9 and TRBJ2-3; 9 bases agree with TRBD1. The CDR3 extends over 14 amino acids. The germline CDR1 and CDR2 sequences are SEHNR and FQNEAQ (reference sequence). CDR3 in DNA: TGTTCCAGCAGCCCGGGACAGGGAACAGATACGCAGTATTTT. It codes for CSSSPGQGTDTQYF. The full variable domain, its missing parts supplied by reference TRBV7-9 and TRBJ2-3, is DTGVSQNPRHKITKRGQNVTFRCDPISEHNRLYWYRQTLGQGPEFLTYFQNEAQLEKSRLLSDRFSAERPKGSFSTLEIQRTEQGDSAMYLCSSSPGQGTDTQYFGPGTRLTVL.

V gene TRBV18 combines with J gene TRBJ2-2; tentatively, D is TRBD2 (6 bases). Germline V gene data show CDR1 as KGHSH and CDR2 as LQKENI. There are 14 residues in the CDR3. Trimming stripped 5 bases from V and 2 bases from J, with 9 bases between. CDR3 protein: CASSAGGNTGELFF. DNA of the CDR3: TGTGCCAGCTCAGCCGGGGGAAACACCGGGGAGCTGTTTTTT.

The chain employs TRBV6-5 and TRBJ1-1; 8 bases are a match to TRBD1. The CDR3 consists of 15 residues. The V gene's germline CDR1 is MNHEY and CDR2 SVGAGI. The V segment lost 5 bases and the J segment 4 bases; nucleotides outside the gene matches: 9. The DNA for the CDR3 is TGTGCCAGCAGTCCTTTGGGGACAGGCGCCACTGAAGCTTTCTTT. It is translated as CASSPLGTGATEAFF.

The J gene is TRBJ1-2, the V gene TRBV5-1; no clear D gene. The V end lost 9 bases, the J end lost 6 bases, and 18 bases lay between the germline ends. CDR1 and CDR2 (germline): SGHRS, YFSETQ. The CDR3 is 13 amino acids. CDR3 coding DNA: TGCGCCACCTCCGACAAAATCGGGGATGGCTACACCTTC. Its protein product is CATSDKIGDGYTF.

The chain combines TRBV15 with TRBJ2-7; D is possibly TRBD2 (6 bases). V lost 0 bases and J lost 5, with 8 bases in between. The length of the CDR3 is 13 residues. CDR1 LNHNV and CDR2 YYDKDF come from the germline V gene (reference sequence). Here the CDR3 reads CATSRDREDEQYV. The CDR3 DNA reads as TGTGCCACCAGCAGAGACAGGGAGGACGAGCAGTACGTC.

This clone was observed a few times. V and J are TRBV7-3 and TRBJ2-3; a possible D gene is TRBD2 (6 bases). Per the germline V gene, CDR1 is SGHTA and CDR2 is FQGTGA. The CDR3 contains 16 residues. Trimming stripped 1 base from V and 0 bases from J, with 11 bases between. CDR3 region: CASSLSFGGSTDTQYF. For the CDR3, the DNA is TGTGCCAGCAGCTTAAGCTTCGGGGGTAGCACAGATACGCAGTATTTT.

J is TRBJ2-5 and V is TRBV30, with a weak D call TRBD2 (6 bases). The germline gives CDR1 GTSNPN, CDR2 SVGIG (reference sequence). The germline V and J ends were trimmed by 5 bases and 1 base, with 17 bases remaining between them. The CDR3 is 15 amino acids. CDR3 region: CAWSRGGVLQETQYF. The CDR3 DNA reads TGTGCCTGGTCCAGAGGAGGGGTCCTCCAAGAGACCCAGTACTTC.

The rearrangement links TRBV29-1 to TRBJ2-1; D might be TRBD1 (6 bases). CDR3 length: 13 amino acids. The germline gives CDR1 SQVTM, CDR2 ANQGSEA. Trimming pared 5 bases from V and 2 bases from J, leaving 10 bases between. CDR3 bases: TGCAGCGTTCAGGGGCAGGCCTACAATGAGCAGTTCTTC. Its translation is CSVQGQAYNEQFF.

V is TRBV30 and J is TRBJ2-7; 12 positions agree with TRBD2. V lost 4 bases, J lost 7 bases, and 5 bases stayed unmatched. CDR1 is GTSNPN, CDR2 SVGIG, per germline (reference sequence). CDR3 length equals 13 residues. The CDR3 coding sequence is TGTGCCTGGACTAGCGGGAGGGCCGGGGAGCAGTACTTC. Translation gives CAWTSGRAGEQYF.

The chain joins TRBV15 to TRBJ2-2; TRBD1 matches 7 bases. The CDR3 is 16 amino acids. V lost 1 base and J lost 1; bases outside the gene matches: 3. The germline CDR1 and CDR2 sequences are LNHNV and YYDKDF (reference sequence). The CDR3 region is CATSRVTGRNTGELFF. The CDR3 DNA sequence: TGTGCCACCAGCAGAGTGACAGGGAGGAACACCGGGGAGCTGTTTTTT.

This chain connects TRBV15 to TRBJ1-4; D remains ambiguous. Germline CDR1 is LNHNV and CDR2 is YYDKDF (reference sequence). The CDR3 runs 15 residues. Deletions cut 0 bases from V and 4 bases from J, with 9 bases between. DNA for the CDR3: TGTGCCACCAGCAGAGATGTACAGAGTAATGAAAAACTGTTTTTT. Protein product: CATSRDVQSNEKLFF.

As for this clone: This same CDR3 is encoded by further DNA sequences in the sample. J is TRBJ1-4 and V is TRBV10-3; D not certain. Germline loops: CDR1 ENHRY, CDR2 SYGVKD. This CDR3 region has 15 residues. The V gene lost 3 bases and the J gene lost 3 bases, with 11 bases spanning the gap. CDR3 protein: CAISDSTKANEKLFF. CDR3 coding DNA: TGTGCCATCAGTGACTCGACAAAAGCTAATGAAAAACTGTTTTTT.

A remark on this clone: Relative to the germline gene, one junction end is altered; a read error may explain this. The chain is built from TRBV7-2 and TRBJ2-2, with 10 bases identical to TRBD2. The CDR3 runs 14 residues. The germline V gene encodes CDR1 SGHTA and CDR2 FQGNSA. CDR3 protein: CASSLAGVPGELFF. The CDR3, as DNA: TGTGCCAGCAGCCTAGCGGGAGTACCCGGGGAGCTGTTTTTT.

The chain joins TRBV2 to TRBJ1-6; 9 bases agree with TRBD1. J was trimmed by 7 bases and V by 6 bases; bases with no gene match: 10. CDR3 length equals 16 residues. Germline loops: CDR1 SNHLY, CDR2 FYNNEI. CDR3 region: CASRTRTGDRNSPLHF. In nucleotides, the CDR3 is TGTGCCAGCAGGACCCGGACAGGGGACAGAAATTCACCCCTCCACTTT.

This rearrangement joins TRBV4-1 to TRBJ1-1; no reliable D call. The germline V and J ends were trimmed by 0 bases and 1 base, with 6 bases remaining between them. Germline lookup yields CDR1 MGHRA and CDR2 YSYEKL. The CDR3 consists of 14 residues. CDR3 sequence reads: CASSQERQNTEAFF. In DNA form, the CDR3 reads TGCGCCAGCAGCCAAGAAAGACAGAACACTGAAGCTTTCTTT.